Listed below are T cell receptor beta chains from one sample, sequenced in a study of blood T cell repertoires in COVID-19. Measured with immunoSEQ multiplex PCR; TCRdb has only the in-frame clones, and not every one. The sample includes almost 55,000 clones, about nine tenths of them seen just once. The sequenced sample was peripheral blood. Receptors originate from a human donor in a cohort sampled during active COVID-19. Both conserved end residues are part of each CDR3. The order of the fields is D gene, V gene, clone size, J gene, CDR3 DNA, CDR3 protein. The D gene is left open where the match is weak. Clone size is given for some rows only: seen once, a few or many times, or a class if the clone is expanded.

D: NA
V: TRBV19
size: NA
J: TRBJ1-1
DNA: TGTGCCAGTGGAATACAGGGAGGGAGCACTGAAGCTTTCTTT
CDR3: CASGIQGGSTEAFF

D: NA
V: TRBV5-1
size: NA
J: TRBJ1-2
DNA: TGCGCCAGCAGCTTGGTTACAGGGAAAAACTATGGCTACACCTTC
CDR3: CASSLVTGKNYGYTF

D: TRBD1
V: TRBV11-1
size: once
J: TRBJ1-1
DNA: TGTGCCAGCAGCTTCCGACAGGGTCTAAAAGCTTTCTTT
CDR3: CASSFRQGLKAFF

D: NA
V: TRBV5-1
size: NA
J: TRBJ1-2
DNA: TGCGCCAGCAGCTTGGCCCAGGGGATCTATGGCTACACCTTC
CDR3: CASSLAQGIYGYTF

D: NA
V: TRBV9
size: NA
J: TRBJ2-5
DNA: TGTGCCAGCAGCGTAGGATTCGCGGGGCTTTCGGAGACCCAGTACTTC
CDR3: CASSVGFAGLSETQYF

D: TRBD1
V: TRBV19
size: once
J: TRBJ2-7
DNA: TGTGCCAGTAGTCTTCACCGGGACAGTCTTTTAACGGTACTCTACGAGCAGTACTTC
CDR3: CASSLHRDSLLTVLYEQYF

D: NA
V: TRBV5-1
size: NA
J: TRBJ2-6
DNA: TGCGCCAGCAGCGACCCCGGGGGTGGTGGGGCCAACGTCCTGACTTTC
CDR3: CASSDPGGGGANVLTF

D: TRBD2
V: TRBV2
size: many
J: TRBJ2-3
DNA: TGTGCCAGCAGTGTTCTAGCGGGACAAGATACGCAGTATTTT
CDR3: CASSVLAGQDTQYF

D: TRBD2
V: TRBV27
size: NA
J: TRBJ2-7
DNA: TGTGCCAGCAGTTCCGGACTAGCGGGAGCTTGGTACGAGCAGTACTTC
CDR3: CASSSGLAGAWYEQYF

D: NA
V: TRBV5-1
size: NA
J: TRBJ2-7
DNA: TGCGCCAGCAGCCCCATGCGCCCCCCTCACGAGCAGTACTTC
CDR3: CASSPMRPPHEQYF

D: NA
V: TRBV27
size: NA
J: TRBJ2-7
DNA: TGTGCCAGCAGTTTGCATACAGGCGCCTACGAGCAGTACTTC
CDR3: CASSLHTGAYEQYF

D: TRBD1
V: TRBV5-1
size: NA
J: TRBJ1-4
DNA: TGCGCCAGCAGCTTCCGGCCGGGACAGGACTCCAAACTGTTTTTT
CDR3: CASSFRPGQDSKLFF

D: TRBD2
V: TRBV20-1
size: NA
J: TRBJ2-2
DNA: TGCAGTGCTAGTTCTAGCGGGGGGGCGAACACCGGGGAGCTGTTTTTT
CDR3: CSASSSGGANTGELFF

D: TRBD1
V: TRBV18
size: NA
J: TRBJ1-5
DNA: TGTGCCAGCTCACCGGGACAGGGAACTCAGCCCCAGCATTTT
CDR3: CASSPGQGTQPQHF

D: NA
V: TRBV5-6
size: NA
J: TRBJ1-1
DNA: TGTGCCAGCAGCTACGAACAGGGTTGGACGAACACTGAAGCTTTCTTT
CDR3: CASSYEQGWTNTEAFF

D: NA
V: TRBV28
size: NA
J: TRBJ2-7
DNA: TGTGCCAGCAGGATAGGGGGTTACGAGCAGTACTTC
CDR3: CASRIGGYEQYF

D: TRBD2
V: TRBV28
size: NA
J: TRBJ2-7
DNA: TGTGCCAGCAGTACTAGCGGGGGTTCCTACGAGCAGTACTTC
CDR3: CASSTSGGSYEQYF

D: TRBD1
V: TRBV7-8
size: NA
J: TRBJ2-5
DNA: TGTGCCAGCAGCCCTGGACAGGTGGGGACCCAGTACTTC
CDR3: CASSPGQVGTQYF

D: TRBD1
V: TRBV10-3
size: NA
J: TRBJ1-5
DNA: TGTGCCATCAGTGAGTCCGGGACAGTCAATCAGCCCCAGCATTTT
CDR3: CAISESGTVNQPQHF

D: TRBD2
V: TRBV10-3
size: NA
J: TRBJ2-3
DNA: TGTGCCATCACCGCGGGGGGGGTAGATACGCAGTATTTT
CDR3: CAITAGGVDTQYF

D: NA
V: TRBV5-8
size: NA
J: TRBJ1-5
DNA: TGTGCCAGCAGCTTTTACGGGGGCAATCAGCCCCAGCATTTT
CDR3: CASSFYGGNQPQHF

D: TRBD2
V: TRBV3-1/TRBV3-2
size: NA
J: TRBJ2-3
DNA: TGTGCCAGCAGCCAAGGACTAGCGGAGGGAAGGGATACGCAGTATTTT
CDR3: CASSQGLAEGRDTQYF

D: NA
V: TRBV9
size: NA
J: TRBJ1-1
DNA: TGTGCCAGCAGCGTAGCTCCCCACACTGAAGCTTTCTTT
CDR3: CASSVAPHTEAFF

D: NA
V: TRBV5-1
size: few
J: TRBJ1-1
DNA: TGCGCCAGCAGCTCCGGACAGTACATGAACACTGAAGCTTTCTTT
CDR3: CASSSGQYMNTEAFF

D: NA
V: TRBV15
size: NA
J: TRBJ1-3
DNA: TGTGCCACCAGCAGAGCTCCGACTGATACTGGAAACACCATATATTTT
CDR3: CATSRAPTDTGNTIYF

D: NA
V: TRBV18
size: few
J: TRBJ2-2
DNA: TGTGCCAGCTCACCACGGGGAGGAGCCACCGGGGAGCTGTTTTTT
CDR3: CASSPRGGATGELFF

D: NA
V: TRBV5-1
size: NA
J: TRBJ2-3
DNA: TGCGCCAGCTATAAGGGGAGCACAGATACGCAGTATTTT
CDR3: CASYKGSTDTQYF

D: TRBD2
V: TRBV7-2
size: few
J: TRBJ2-7
DNA: TGTGCCAGCAGCTTAGGAGGACTAGCGGGAGGTAACGAGCAGTACTTC
CDR3: CASSLGGLAGGNEQYF

D: NA
V: TRBV10-3
size: NA
J: TRBJ2-3
DNA: TGTGCCATCAAGGGACTTAATACGCAGTATTTT
CDR3: CAIKGLNTQYF

D: TRBD2
V: TRBV28
size: NA
J: TRBJ2-5
DNA: TGTGCCAGCGGGCTAGCGGGTGAGGACGAGACCCAGTACTTC
CDR3: CASGLAGEDETQYF

D: TRBD1
V: TRBV2
size: NA
J: TRBJ2-1
DNA: TGTGCCAGCATTTTTGGACAGGGCTACAATGAGCAGTTCTTC
CDR3: CASIFGQGYNEQFF

D: TRBD2
V: TRBV3-1/TRBV3-2
size: few
J: TRBJ2-5
DNA: TGTGCCAGCAGCCAAGTGACTAGCGGGGGGGCCAGGGAGACCCAGTACTTC
CDR3: CASSQVTSGGARETQYF

D: NA
V: TRBV2
size: once
J: TRBJ1-2
DNA: TGTGCCAGCAGTGAAGCCGGCAGGGATCTCTATGGCTACACCTTC
CDR3: CASSEAGRDLYGYTF

D: TRBD1
V: TRBV6-5
size: few
J: TRBJ1-4
DNA: TGTGCCATAGACCGGGACAGGGGCGATGAAAAACTGTTTTTT
CDR3: CAIDRDRGDEKLFF

D: TRBD1
V: TRBV20-1
size: NA
J: TRBJ1-5
DNA: TGCAGTGCTAGTCCCTCCGGGACAGGGGATCAGCCCCAGCATTTT
CDR3: CSASPSGTGDQPQHF

D: TRBD1
V: TRBV4-2
size: few
J: TRBJ2-7
DNA: TGTGCCAGCAGCCAAGATAGGGGACAGGGGTACGAGCAGTACTTC
CDR3: CASSQDRGQGYEQYF

D: TRBD1
V: TRBV5-6
size: NA
J: TRBJ1-3
DNA: TGTGCCAGCAGCACCCGGACAGGCGGAAACACCATATATTTT
CDR3: CASSTRTGGNTIYF

D: TRBD2
V: TRBV18
size: NA
J: TRBJ2-7
DNA: TGTGCCAGCTCACCACCGGGGGGGTTCGGGGACGAGCAGTACTTC
CDR3: CASSPPGGFGDEQYF

D: TRBD2
V: TRBV6-5
size: NA
J: TRBJ2-7
DNA: TGTGCCAGCAGTCGGACTAGCGGGTACGAGCAGTACTTC
CDR3: CASSRTSGYEQYF

D: NA
V: TRBV18
size: NA
J: TRBJ2-7
DNA: TGTGCCAGCTCAACTGCTGAGACATACGAGCAGTACTTC
CDR3: CASSTAETYEQYF

D: NA
V: TRBV24-1
size: NA
J: TRBJ2-7
DNA: TGTGCCACCAGTGCAGCAGGGGCCTACGAGCAGTACTTC
CDR3: CATSAAGAYEQYF

D: NA
V: TRBV18
size: NA
J: TRBJ2-1
DNA: TGTGCCAGCTCACCGTACGGGAATGAGCAGTTCTTC
CDR3: CASSPYGNEQFF

D: NA
V: TRBV28
size: NA
J: TRBJ2-5
DNA: TGTGCCAGCAGTTTATTCGCAGGCAGAGAGACCCAGTACTTC
CDR3: CASSLFAGRETQYF

D: TRBD1
V: TRBV5-1
size: NA
J: TRBJ1-5
DNA: TGCGCCAGCAGCGCCGGGACAGGGGATCAGCCCCAGCATTTT
CDR3: CASSAGTGDQPQHF

D: TRBD2
V: TRBV10-3
size: NA
J: TRBJ2-7
DNA: TGTGCCATCAGTGAGTCCGGACTAGTGGGACGTTTCGGGCAGTACTTC
CDR3: CAISESGLVGRFGQYF

D: NA
V: TRBV5-1
size: NA
J: TRBJ2-2
DNA: TGCGCCAGTAAGGACAGACTGAACACCGGGGAGCTGTTTTTT
CDR3: CASKDRLNTGELFF

D: NA
V: TRBV28
size: NA
J: TRBJ2-3
DNA: TGTGCCAGCAGTTTACCCCCGTCAGATACGCAGTATTTT
CDR3: CASSLPPSDTQYF

D: NA
V: TRBV7-9
size: NA
J: TRBJ2-7
DNA: TGTGCCAGCAGCCTCGAGGGAGTTAGCGAGCAGTACTTC
CDR3: CASSLEGVSEQYF

D: NA
V: TRBV27
size: once
J: TRBJ1-5
DNA: TGTGCCAGCAGTGTGACACGCAATCAGCCCCAGCATTTT
CDR3: CASSVTRNQPQHF

D: NA
V: TRBV18
size: NA
J: TRBJ2-7
DNA: TGTGCCAGCTCACCACCTCGCGGGGATAGCTCCTACGAGCAGTACTTC
CDR3: CASSPPRGDSSYEQYF

D: NA
V: TRBV18
size: NA
J: TRBJ2-1
DNA: TGTGCCAGCTCACCGGCACTAGCCTACAATGAGCAGTTCTTC
CDR3: CASSPALAYNEQFF

D: TRBD1
V: TRBV29-1
size: many
J: TRBJ2-7
DNA: TGCAGCGTTGATAAGGCAGGGGGCGGCGAGCAGTACTTC
CDR3: CSVDKAGGGEQYF

D: NA
V: TRBV6-5
size: NA
J: TRBJ1-1
DNA: TGTGCCAGCAGTTACGGTAGGACTGGGGGGAAAGCTTTCTTT
CDR3: CASSYGRTGGKAFF

D: NA
V: TRBV5-1
size: NA
J: TRBJ2-5
DNA: TGCGCCAGCAGCTTGGCGGGGACTTCTCAAGAGACCCAGTACTTC
CDR3: CASSLAGTSQETQYF

D: NA
V: TRBV7-9
size: NA
J: TRBJ2-2
DNA: TGTGCCAGCAGCCCGTGGGGAGGCGCGAACACCGGGGAGCTGTTTTTT
CDR3: CASSPWGGANTGELFF

D: TRBD1
V: TRBV7-9
size: NA
J: TRBJ2-1
DNA: TGTGCCAGCAGCTTTATGGGACAGGGGAGGGACAATGAGCAGTTCTTC
CDR3: CASSFMGQGRDNEQFF

D: NA
V: TRBV10-2
size: NA
J: TRBJ1-6
DNA: TGCGCCAGCAGGGGCGCGAGCTCCTATAATTCACCCCTCCACTTT
CDR3: CASRGASSYNSPLHF

D: TRBD1
V: TRBV15
size: NA
J: TRBJ1-2
DNA: TGTGCCACCAGCCGGAGACAGGGGGACGGCTACACCTTC
CDR3: CATSRRQGDGYTF